Each of the 30 T cell receptor beta chains below was sequenced from the same sample in a study of cytomegalovirus exposure and HLA in healthy donors. The repertoire was sequenced with immunoSEQ multiplex PCR; TCRdb's copy has only in-frame clones and lacks some. The sample records approximately 100,000 clones, around 93% being singletons. Source material: PBMCs. These receptors came from a woman under 40 in good health and CMV-seropositive.

V is TRBV10-1 and J is TRBJ1-1; no firm D call. There are 13 residues in the CDR3. Per the germline V gene, CDR1 is WNHNN and CDR2 is SYGVQD (reference sequence). Trimming took 2 bases from V and 3 from J, leaving 7 bases between them. The CDR3 is CASSETTYTEAFF. The DNA of the CDR3 is TGCGCCAGCAGTGAGACCACATACACTGAAGCTTTCTTT.

J is TRBJ1-5 and V is TRBV15, with no clear D. Germline-derived CDR1 and CDR2 are LNHNV and YYDKDF (reference sequence). The V gene lost 0 bases and the J gene lost 4 bases, with 10 bases spanning the gap. The CDR3 contains 15 residues. The DNA of the CDR3 is TGTGCCACCAGCAGAGATTTCACAGCTAATCAGCCCCAGCATTTT. Amino acids: CATSRDFTANQPQHF.

The genes are TRBV28 and TRBJ1-5; D may be TRBD1 (5 bases). V was pared by 5 bases and J by 6 bases, with 8 bases between. Per the germline V gene, CDR1 is MDHEN and CDR2 is SYDVKM. This CDR3 has 12 amino acids. CDR3 coding DNA: TGTGCCAGCAGTAACCAGGGTCAGCCCCAGCATTTT. This sequence encodes CASSNQGQPQHF. The full variable domain, its missing parts supplied by reference TRBV28 and TRBJ1-5, is DVKVTQSSRYLVKRTGEKVFLECVQDMDHENMFWYRQDPGLGLRLIYFSYDVKMKEKGDIPEGYSVSREKKERFSLILESASTNQTSMYLCASSNQGQPQHFGDGTRLSIL.

The genes are TRBV5-6 and TRBJ2-7; 8 bases map to TRBD1. CDR3 length equals 14 residues. The germline CDR1 and CDR2 sequences are SGHDT and YYEEEE. V trimming: 1 base; J trimming: 3 bases; junction bases outside the gene matches: 3. In DNA form, the CDR3 reads TGTGCCAGCAGCTTGCAGGGGGCGATCTACGAGCAGTACTTC. Translated: CASSLQGAIYEQYF.

The V call is TRBV7-2, the J call TRBJ2-1; D call uncertain. The V end was cut by 1 base, the J end by 3 bases, with 4 bases between. There are 13 residues in the CDR3. Germline loops: CDR1 SGHTA, CDR2 FQGNSA. The DNA of the CDR3 is TGTGCCAGCAGCTTAGGCAGCTACAATGAGCAGTTCTTC. Residues: CASSLGSYNEQFF.

V and J are TRBV27 and TRBJ2-1; D is unclear. V lost 5 bases and J lost 5, with 13 bases in between. Germline assignment: CDR1 MNHEY and CDR2 SMNVEV (reference sequence). This CDR3 has 14 residues. The CDR3 DNA reads as TGTGCCAGCAGTCCCCTCGACAACGACAATGAGCAGTTCTTC. Its protein is CASSPLDNDNEQFF.

The CDR3 DNA reads as TGTGCCATCAGTGAGTCGGAGACAGGGGCCGGTGGCTACACCTTC. Its protein product is CAISESETGAGGYTF. This chain connects TRBV10-3 to TRBJ1-2; 8 bases map to TRBD1. CDR1 and CDR2 (germline): ENHRY, SYGVKD. This CDR3 spans 15 amino acids. The V gene end was trimmed by 0 bases and the J gene end by 7 bases; junction bases not matched to a gene: 7.

This chain uses TRBV7-2 with TRBJ2-7, with 7 bases that match TRBD1. V trimming: 1 base; J trimming: 0 bases; junction bases outside the gene matches: 9. In germline, CDR1 is SGHTA, CDR2 FQGNSA. This CDR3 has 17 amino acids. The CDR3 region is CASSLVTTGASSYEQYF. CDR3 bases: TGTGCCAGCAGCTTAGTCACAACAGGGGCTAGCTCCTACGAGCAGTACTTC.

The DNA for the CDR3 is TGTGCCAGCAGCCCCGGGGTAGGGGGTCTAACAGATACGCAGTATTTT. This gives the protein CASSPGVGGLTDTQYF. The chain uses TRBV9 and TRBJ2-3; D possibly corresponds to TRBD1 (6 bases). V was pared by 4 bases and J by 3 bases, with 18 bases between. There are 16 residues in the CDR3. The germline gives CDR1 SGDLS, CDR2 YYNGEE.

The J gene is TRBJ2-5, the V gene TRBV30; D is possibly TRBD1 (5 bases). Trimming pared 2 bases from V and 4 bases from J, leaving 11 bases between. CDR3 length equals 13 residues. Germline V CDR1 and CDR2: GTSNPN, SVGIG (reference sequence). In DNA form, the CDR3 reads TGTGCCTGGAGTCGGACACGTCGAGAGACCCAGTACTTC. Encoded protein: CAWSRTRRETQYF.

This clone was observed a single time. The J gene is TRBJ2-1, the V gene TRBV9; 8 bases line up with TRBD2. The CDR3 has 15 amino acids. Per the germline V gene, CDR1 is SGDLS and CDR2 is YYNGEE. V was clipped by 0 bases and J by 5 bases; unmatched bases: 4. Here the CDR3 reads CASSVEAGVNNEQFF. The CDR3, as DNA: TGTGCCAGCAGCGTAGAAGCGGGAGTAAACAATGAGCAGTTCTTC.

The rearrangement links TRBV29-1 to TRBJ2-7; possible D gene TRBD2, 5 bases. V lost 6 bases to trimming and J lost 6 bases, with 21 bases between them. The V gene's germline CDR1 is SQVTM and CDR2 ANQGSEA. The CDR3 length is 14 residues. The CDR3 here is CSVAVTRTPGEQYF. The CDR3 DNA reads as TGCAGCGTCGCAGTCACTAGGACGCCAGGCGAGCAGTACTTC.

The gene calls are TRBV7-2 and TRBJ2-2, with TRBD1 identical over 10 bases. The germline gives CDR1 SGHTA, CDR2 FQGNSA. The length of the CDR3 is 15 residues. Trimming at V came to 2 bases and at J to 5 bases, leaving 2 bases not matched to a gene. CDR3 nucleotide sequence: TGTGCCAGCAGCTTAATGGGACAGGGGACCGGGGAGCTGTTTTTT. Its translation: CASSLMGQGTGELFF.

As DNA, the CDR3 is TGCGCCAGCAGCCAAGAGCTTCGGCGGGGACTCTACAATGAGCAGTTCTTC. Residues: CASSQELRRGLYNEQFF. This chain uses TRBV4-3 with TRBJ2-1; D perhaps matches TRBD2 (6 bases). V was clipped by 0 bases and J by 3 bases, with 15 bases between them. Germline CDR1 LGHNA, CDR2 YSLEER. CDR3 length: 17 amino acids.

The V gene is TRBV30, the J gene TRBJ1-1; the match to TRBD1 covers 7 bases. J was trimmed by 5 bases and V by 4 bases; bases with no gene match: 7. The CDR3 runs to 13 residues. Per the germline V gene, CDR1 is GTSNPN and CDR2 is SVGIG (reference sequence). This CDR3 reads CAWITRGETEAFF. The CDR3 DNA is TGTGCCTGGATTACCAGGGGGGAGACTGAAGCTTTCTTT.

J is TRBJ2-1 and V is TRBV5-5; the D gene is possibly TRBD2 (5 bases). This CDR3 is built from 15 residues. V lost 4 bases, J lost 1 base, and 12 bases lay in between. The germline CDR1 and CDR2 sequences are SGHKS and YYEKEE (reference sequence). The CDR3 bases are TGTGCCAGCAGCCCCTTAGGAGGATCCTACAATGAGCAGTTCTTC. Translated: CASSPLGGSYNEQFF.

V is TRBV20-1 and J is TRBJ1-2; no reliable D call. Germline CDR1 is DFQATT and CDR2 is SNEGSKA (reference sequence). The V and J ends lost 3 bases and 8 bases respectively, with 10 bases between them. This CDR3 has 11 residues. In DNA, the CDR3 is TGCAGTGCTAGTGACGGCGGGGGCTACACCTTC. It encodes CSASDGGGYTF.

The chain couples TRBV7-9 to TRBJ2-5, with a possible D match to TRBD2 (5 bases). Germline values: CDR1 SEHNR, CDR2 FQNEAQ (reference sequence). The CDR3 spans 14 residues. The V end lost 4 bases, the J end lost 3 bases, and 12 bases lay between the germline ends. The CDR3 coding sequence is TGTGCCAGCAGCTCGCGGGTTGAGGAAGAGACCCAGTACTTC. Translated: CASSSRVEEETQYF.

The chain employs TRBV27 and TRBJ2-1; TRBD2 matches at 9 bases. In germline, CDR1 is MNHEY, CDR2 SMNVEV (reference sequence). The CDR3 spans 14 residues. V was pared by 6 bases and J by 5 bases, with 5 bases of the junction left unmatched. The CDR3 DNA reads as TGTGCCAGCAGGAGCGGGAGGCCTAACAATGAGCAGTTCTTC. Protein product: CASRSGRPNNEQFF.

This chain's CDR3 is CASSYGGNQPQHF. The CDR3 DNA follows: TGTGCCAGCAGTTACGGGGGGAATCAGCCCCAGCATTTT. The chain has TRBV6-6 and TRBJ1-5; TRBD1 is a possible D gene (5 bases). V shed 2 bases and J shed 4 bases, with 6 bases lying between them. The CDR3 contains 13 residues. Germline V gene lookup returns CDR1 MNHNY and CDR2 SVGAGI (reference sequence).

The rearrangement links TRBV19 to TRBJ1-4; the D gene is possibly TRBD1 (5 bases). There are 14 residues in the CDR3. Germline CDR1 reads LNHDA; CDR2 reads SQIVND (reference sequence). The V end was cut by 3 bases, the J end by 10 bases, with 15 bases between. The CDR3 bases are TGTGCCAGTAGTATCGGGAATAGCGGGGGAAAACTGTTTTTT. Its translation: CASSIGNSGGKLFF.

J is TRBJ1-1 and V is TRBV2; 7 bases are a match to TRBD1. Germline V gene sequence: CDR1 SNHLY, CDR2 FYNNEI. CDR3 length equals 14 residues. The V and J ends lost 3 bases and 1 base, in that order; junction bases with no gene match: 2. The CDR3 bases are TGTGCCAGCAGTGAGTACAGGGGGAACACTGAAGCTTTCTTT. Translating it yields CASSEYRGNTEAFF. The full variable domain, with the rest looked up from reference TRBV2 and TRBJ1-1, is EPEVTQTPSHQVTQMGQEVILRCVPISNHLYFYWYRQILGQKVEFLVSFYNNEISEKSEIFDDQFSVERPDGSNFTLKIRSTKLEDSAMYFCASSEYRGNTEAFFGQGTRLTVV.

The chain is built from TRBV28 and TRBJ2-1, with a weak D call TRBD1 (6 bases). The germline V gene encodes CDR1 MDHEN and CDR2 SYDVKM. The length of the CDR3 is 16 residues. Trimming took 5 bases from V and 1 from J, leaving 15 bases between them. CDR3 DNA sequence: TGTGCCAGCAGTCCGACAGGATTCGGGTCCTACAATGAGCAGTTCTTC. The encoded protein is CASSPTGFGSYNEQFF.

The chain links TRBV7-9 to TRBJ2-1; 12 nucleotides align to TRBD1. Germline-derived CDR1 and CDR2 are SEHNR and FQNEAQ (reference sequence). The CDR3 covers 17 residues. With 5 bases clipped from V and 1 base from J, the junction kept 6 bases outside the gene matches. The CDR3 bases are TGTGCCAGCAGCCTAGGGACAGGGGGCGATTCCTACAATGAGCAGTTCTTC. Its translation is CASSLGTGGDSYNEQFF.

The chain carries TRBV7-9 and TRBJ2-5; 9 positions agree with TRBD1. Trimming took 0 bases from V and 4 from J; bases not matched to a gene: 6. The CDR3 runs to 16 residues. Germline CDR1 reads SEHNR; CDR2 reads FQNEAQ (reference sequence). The CDR3 sequence is CASSLAGGTGLETQYF. CDR3 DNA sequence: TGTGCCAGCAGCTTAGCGGGAGGGACAGGGCTAGAGACCCAGTACTTC.

This clone has a single count. The rearrangement links TRBV6-6 to TRBJ2-1; weak D call: TRBD2 (5 bases). This CDR3 spans 15 amino acids. V lost 10 bases and J lost 1, with 17 bases in between. Germline V CDR1 and CDR2: MNHNY, SVGAGI (reference sequence). In DNA form, the CDR3 reads TGTGCCACCGAAGGGCGGGTGGGGTCCTACAATGAGCAGTTCTTC. It encodes CATEGRVGSYNEQFF.

V gene TRBV7-3 combines with J gene TRBJ2-3, with a tentative D call TRBD2 (6 bases). This CDR3 spans 15 amino acids. Germline CDR1 and CDR2: SGHTA and FQGTGA. Trimming removed 1 base at V and 3 bases at J, with 11 bases between. This CDR3 reads CASSLSGGLTDTQYF. Written as DNA, the CDR3 is TGTGCCAGCAGCTTAAGTGGGGGACTGACAGATACGCAGTATTTT.

The chain joins TRBV7-2 to TRBJ2-7; D may be TRBD1 (5 bases). Germline CDR1 SGHTA, CDR2 FQGNSA. This CDR3 spans 17 amino acids. The germline V and J ends were trimmed by 1 base and 4 bases, with 20 bases remaining between them. The CDR3 region has the DNA TGTGCCAGCAGCTTAGGCGTCCCAGGGTTTTTCTCGTACGAGCAGTACTTC. The encoded protein is CASSLGVPGFFSYEQYF.

This clone appeared a single time. The genes are TRBV4-1 and TRBJ1-1, with D unclear. CDR3 length: 13 amino acids. The germline gives CDR1 MGHRA, CDR2 YSYEKL. Trimming cost V 5 bases and J 3 bases, with 10 bases left between them. CDR3 in amino acids: CASSFVRDTEAFF. For the CDR3, the DNA is TGCGCCAGCAGCTTCGTTCGGGACACTGAAGCTTTCTTT.

This clone was found once. This chain connects TRBV5-6 to TRBJ1-1, with a tentative D call TRBD1 (5 bases). The germline V gene encodes CDR1 SGHDT and CDR2 YYEEEE. The CDR3 is 14 residues long. The V end was cut by 5 bases, the J end by 0 bases, with 11 bases between. The CDR3 protein is CASSYRDLNTEAFF. In DNA, the CDR3 is TGTGCCAGCAGTTACCGGGACTTGAACACTGAAGCTTTCTTT.